This section outlines one TCR beta chain sequence together with its context. As yet, its antigen is unknown. Time point here: cycle 4 day 1 (C4D1), after five to seven weeks of nivolumab. Brentuximab vedotin exposure varied among the patients, all of whom had relapsed after autologous stem cell transplantation. The sample belongs to a study of PD-1 blockade in classical Hodgkin lymphoma. Study details: A 3 mg/kg intravenous dose of nivolumab was received by patients every 2 weeks.

General observations from the study: The authors have not defined what causes the repertoire differences, possibly disease activity or prior therapy.

TCRdb's table, derived via immunoSEQ multiplex PCR, lists solely in-frame clones and lacks some. Here the sample spans 6,000 to 7,500 clones, approximately 83% being singletons. The receptor was derived from a human donor with classical Hodgkin lymphoma. The sample consisted of peripheral blood mononuclear cells (PBMCs), taken before the fourth cycle of nivolumab.

The CDR3 DNA reads TGTGCCAGCAGCTTGGGGGGCTCGGAGTCCTCCTACGAGCAGTACTTC. Protein sequence: CASSLGGSESSYEQYF. The chain couples TRBV7-9 to TRBJ2-7; D could derive from TRBD1 or TRBD2 (6 bases each). V dropped 3 bases and J dropped 0 bases, with 15 bases sitting between them. The CDR3 is 16 residues long. The germline V gene has CDR1 SEHNR and CDR2 FQNEAQ (reference sequence).